This T cell receptor (beta chain) was captured by sequencing in a study of cytomegalovirus exposure and HLA in healthy donors. General observations from the study: The classifier reportedly diagnosed cytomegalovirus status with high sensitivity and specificity. Association with HLA alleles at 0.05 false discovery rate was found for 16,951 TCR beta sequences in a later analysis. Roughly uniform sequencing depth across donors was assumed, possibly incorrectly.

This clone appeared a single time. Its specificity is not known. Amplification used 60 Vbeta primers and 13 Jbeta primers. The assay was immunoSEQ multiplex PCR, and TCRdb's table has in-frame clones only and misses some. Here the sample spans roughly 110,000 clones, roughly 82% being singletons. CDR1 is LNHDA and CDR2 is SQIVND in the germline V gene (reference sequence). With V trimmed by 5 bases and J by 2 bases, 8 bases remained unmatched. CDR3 size: 15 residues. The specimen was PBMCs. V gene TRBV19 combines with J gene TRBJ1-2, with 7 bases fitting TRBD1. This sequence was found in a man aged 30 to 45 in good health and CMV-seropositive. CDR3 nucleotides: TGTGCCAGTAGTGCGCAGGCACAGGGGAACTATGGCTACACCTTC. It encodes CASSAQAQGNYGYTF.